The following is a TCR beta chain sequence with its context. Antigen unknown. These data are taken from a study of long-term antiretroviral therapy in people with HIV. Findings and caveats of the study: HIV repertoire CDR3 lengths ranged less widely than those of controls.

This CDR3 is built from 16 residues. CDR1 and CDR2 from the germline V gene are MNHNY and SVGAGI (reference sequence). Trimming took off 6 bases at V and 4 bases at J, with 21 bases between the two ends. Researchers report immunoSEQ v3.0 was run at survey level. The repertoire was sequenced with immunoSEQ multiplex PCR; TCRdb's copy has only in-frame clones and lacks some. Among around 29,000 clones, over 90% were seen once, and the ten largest hold 5.5% to 7%. This sample comprised unsorted PBMCs, obtained roughly 6.5 years after starting antiretroviral therapy. This TCR was sampled from a woman in her forties with HIV. V and J are TRBV6-6 and TRBJ2-5, with a weak D call TRBD2 (5 bases). CDR3 region: CASRPLLSAGGETQYF. The CDR3, as DNA: TGTGCCAGCAGGCCCCTCCTGTCAGCTGGAGGAGAGACCCAGTACTTC.